Following are 17 T cell receptor beta chains from one sample sequenced in a study of vaccination and CD4 T cells after COVID-19. These receptors lack a known antigen. The Oncomine TCR Beta short-read assay generated sequence data from the DNA of cultured CD4+ T cells. TCRdb processed the PCR reads anew with MiXCR; each CDR3 protein has one entry. The data hold about 22,000 distinct CDR3 sequences, with around a third observed a single time. Treatment reported: approximately nine-day PBMC culture with coronavirus spike peptide pools or control peptides (ViraFEST assay). The sample was cultured CD4+ T cells from blood. The receptors derive from a human donor with COVID-19.

The V call is TRBV6-1, the J call TRBJ2-3; unclear D gene. The CDR3 is made up of 16 amino acids. The V end was cut by 3 bases, the J end by 1 base, with 14 bases between. Germline V CDR1 and CDR2: MNHNS, SASEGT. CDR3 DNA: TGTGCCAGCAGTGACCCCGCCGGGTCGGGCACAGATACGCAGTATTTT. Translation gives CASSDPAGSGTDTQYF.

This clonotype was counted only a few times. This chain uses TRBV24-1 with TRBJ1-2; D is unclear. The CDR3 is 12 residues long. V shed 3 bases and J shed 7 bases, with 8 bases lying between them. CDR1 KGHDR and CDR2 SFDVKD come from the germline V gene. The CDR3 loop is CATSDRVGGYTF. CDR3 DNA sequence: TGTGCCACCAGTGATCGGGTTGGTGGCTACACCTTC.

V is TRBV4-2 and J is TRBJ2-3; D is unclear. Germline V gene sequence: CDR1 LGHNA, CDR2 YNFKEQ. Trimming pared 1 base from V and 1 base from J, leaving 6 bases between. The CDR3 consists of 14 residues. The CDR3, as DNA: TGTGCCAGCAGCCAAGGTTCAGGCACAGATACGCAGTATTTT. Its translation is CASSQGSGTDTQYF.

This clonotype has only a few counts. The CDR3 region has the DNA TGTGCCAGCAACACCCAGGGTCGGACAGATACGCAGTATTTT. This translates into CASNTQGRTDTQYF. The chain has TRBV6-1 and TRBJ2-3; weak D call: TRBD1 (5 bases). This CDR3 is 14 amino acids long. Per germline, CDR1 MNHNS and CDR2 SASEGT. Trimming took off 7 bases at V and 3 bases at J, with 14 bases between the two ends.

The V gene is TRBV6-2 or TRBV6-3, the J gene TRBJ1-6; D is ambiguous. This CDR3 has 12 residues. The V end lost 4 bases, the J end lost 7 bases, and 5 bases lay between the germline ends. The germline gives CDR1 MNHEY, CDR2 SVGEGT. DNA for the CDR3: TGTGCCAGCAGTTTACTCAATTCACCCCTCCACTTT. Encoded protein: CASSLLNSPLHF.

This clonotype has only a few counts. The chain employs TRBV10-3 and TRBJ2-3; TRBD2 might be the D (5 bases). The V gene lost 6 bases and the J gene lost 6 bases, with 7 bases spanning the gap. The CDR3 covers 11 residues. CDR1 ENHRY and CDR2 SYGVKD come from the germline V gene. Written as DNA, the CDR3 is TGTGCCATCAGGACGGGGGATACGCAGTATTTT. Translated, it gives CAIRTGDTQYF.

V is TRBV4-2 and J is TRBJ1-1; 11 nucleotides agree with TRBD1. The CDR3 runs 14 residues. Trimming at V came to 4 bases and at J to 10 bases, leaving 8 bases not matched to a gene. Germline V gene data show CDR1 as LGHNA and CDR2 as YNFKEQ. The CDR3 bases are TGTGCCAGCAGCCCGAGCCGGGGACAGGGGGTAGCTTTCTTT. Encoded protein: CASSPSRGQGVAFF.

This chain connects TRBV5-1 to TRBJ1-1, with TRBD1 as a possible D gene (6 bases). Deletions cut 6 bases from V and 3 bases from J, with 9 bases between. The CDR3 has 12 residues. Germline loops: CDR1 SGHRS, CDR2 YFSETQ. For the CDR3, the DNA is TGCGCCAGCACTACAGGGTACACTGAAGCTTTCTTT. Protein product: CASTTGYTEAFF.

This rearrangement joins TRBV24-1 to TRBJ2-7; tentative D call: TRBD1 (5 bases). CDR1 is KGHDR, CDR2 SFDVKD, per germline. The length of the CDR3 is 14 residues. V lost 2 bases and J lost 3, with 10 bases in between. CDR3 sequence: CATSDSGPSYEQYF. The CDR3 DNA sequence: TGTGCCACCAGTGATTCAGGGCCCAGCTACGAGCAGTACTTC.

Only a few counts were recorded for this clonotype. This rearrangement joins TRBV6-1 to TRBJ2-5; D remains ambiguous. CDR1 MNHNS and CDR2 SASEGT come from the germline V gene. Trimming removed 1 base from V and 3 bases from J, with 12 bases in between. The CDR3 is 15 residues long. The CDR3 nucleotides read TGTGCCAGCAGTGAAGTTCATACAAGAAAAGAGACCCAGTACTTC. Translation: CASSEVHTRKETQYF.

A few counts support this clonotype. The V call is TRBV27, the J call TRBJ2-3; TRBD2 might be the D (6 bases). This CDR3 has 16 residues. Germline-derived CDR1 and CDR2 are MNHEY and SMNVEV (reference sequence). Between the trimmed V and J ends, which lost 5 bases and 1 base, there was a span of 16 bases. The CDR3 reads CASSPTGLQGTDTQYF. CDR3 bases: TGTGCCAGCAGTCCGACGGGACTCCAAGGCACAGATACGCAGTATTTT.

A remark on this clonotype: Germline is not matched at one junction end, which may reflect a read error. The chain employs TRBV7-6 and TRBJ2-5; 12 nucleotides agree with TRBD2. The CDR3 is 18 residues long. CDR1 is SGHVS, CDR2 FNYEAQ, per germline. The CDR3 region has the DNA TGTGCTAGCAGCTTAGGAGGACTAGCGGGGAGGGTCGAAGAGACCCAGTACTTC. It encodes CASSLGGLAGRVEETQYF. The whole variable domain, filled in from reference TRBV7-6 and TRBJ2-5, reads GAGVSQSPRYKVTKRGQDVALRCDPISGHVSLYWYRQALGQGPEFLTYFNYEAQQDKSGLPNDRFSAERPEGSISTLTIQRTEQRDSAMYRCASSLGGLAGRVEETQYFGPGTRLLVL.

This clonotype was picked up a small number of times. This chain joins TRBV30 and TRBJ1-3; D call uncertain. CDR3 size: 11 residues. Trimming removed 0 bases from V and 4 bases from J, with 1 base in between. The germline CDR1 and CDR2 sequences are GTSNPN and SVGIG (reference sequence). The CDR3 loop reads CAWSVGNTIYF. The CDR3 DNA reads TGTGCCTGGAGTGTGGGAAACACCATATATTTT.

This chain joins TRBV6-1 and TRBJ2-3, with TRBD2 matching 11 bases. Germline CDR1 is MNHNS and CDR2 is SASEGT. V lost 6 bases and J lost 6; bases outside the gene matches: 8. The CDR3 totals 15 residues. CDR3 sequence reads: CASSQVAGGVDTQYF. In DNA form, the CDR3 reads TGTGCCAGCAGCCAAGTAGCGGGGGGGGTGGATACGCAGTATTTT.

The V call is TRBV7-2, the J call TRBJ2-7; D tentatively fits TRBD1 or TRBD2 (5 bases each). V was cut by 3 bases and J by 7 bases, with 10 bases left in between. CDR1 is SGHTA, CDR2 FQGNSA, per germline. CDR3 length: 12 amino acids. Here the CDR3 DNA reads TGTGCCAGCAGCTTGAGGGGATGGGAGCAGTACTTC. This gives the protein CASSLRGWEQYF.

V is TRBV19 and J is TRBJ1-3; 8 bases match TRBD1. CDR3 length: 15 residues. Looked up from germline, CDR1 is LNHDA and CDR2 is SQIVND (reference sequence). The V and J ends lost 5 bases and 0 bases, in that order; junction bases with no gene match: 3. The CDR3: CASSGQGSSGNTIYF. CDR3 coding DNA: TGTGCCAGTAGTGGACAGGGTAGCTCTGGAAACACCATATATTTT.

The chain recombines TRBV5-1 with TRBJ2-2; D is possibly TRBD1 (7 bases). CDR1 is SGHRS and CDR2 is YFSETQ in the germline V gene. CDR3 length equals 15 residues. Trimming pared 0 bases from V and 3 bases from J, leaving 9 bases between. The CDR3 loop is CASSLGRGDTGELFF. The CDR3, as DNA: TGCGCCAGCAGCTTGGGCAGGGGGGACACCGGGGAGCTGTTTTTT.